This is a list of T cell receptor beta chains from one sample in a study of T cells in Graves' hyperthyroidism and ophthalmopathy. Using its own MiXCR run on the multiplex PCR reads, TCRdb lists one record per CDR3 protein. The sample includes around 300,000 distinct CDR3 sequences, approximately 20% seen only once; the top ten take 50% to 75%. Material: blood. The receptors here all came from a young man with Graves' ophthalmopathy. The CDR3 runs from the conserved cysteine through the conserved F or W. Fields, in order: D gene, V gene, clone size, J gene, CDR3 protein, CDR3 DNA. A D gene is named only where the DNA matches it firmly. Clone sizes are given selectively: once, few, many, or a class where the clone is expanded.

TRBD1	TRBV15	few	TRBJ1-5	CATSRGFRGEDQPQHF	TGTGCCACCAGCAGGGGCTTCAGGGGGGAAGATCAGCCCCAGCATTTT
TRBD1	TRBV12-3/TRBV12-4	medium-sized	TRBJ2-1	CASSSGTGRGNEQFF	TGTGCCAGCAGTTCCGGGACAGGAAGGGGCAATGAGCAGTTCTTC
.	TRBV29-1	.	TRBJ2-3	CSVEKGTSTDTQYF	TGCAGCGTTGAGAAAGGCACGAGCACAGATACGCAGTATTTT
.	TRBV20-1	.	TRBJ1-2	CSALVVLSDYGYTF	TGCAGTGCTTTGGTCGTCCTGAGTGACTATGGCTACACCTTC
.	TRBV6-7	.	TRBJ2-3	CASTLKWGLEDTQYF	TGTGCCAGCACCCTTAAGTGGGGCTTGGAAGATACGCAGTATTTT
.	TRBV10-3	few	TRBJ1-1	CAIRPDRPSEAFF	TGTGCCATCAGACCGGACAGACCCAGTGAAGCTTTCTTT
.	TRBV15	.	TRBJ1-6	CATSRDLEMATSPLHF	TGTGCCACCAGCAGAGACCTCGAGATGGCAACCTCACCCCTCCACTTT
TRBD1	TRBV25-1	.	TRBJ1-1	CATPGQGNTEAFF	TGTGCGACCCCGGGACAGGGGAACACTGAAGCTTTCTTT
TRBD2	TRBV11-2	many	TRBJ2-1	CASTLAGRTAYNEQFF	TGTGCCAGTACCCTAGCGGGAAGGACCGCCTACAATGAGCAGTTCTTC
.	TRBV11-3	many	TRBJ2-5	CASSLDRMRETETQYF	TGTGCCAGCAGCTTAGATCGTATGCGTGAAACGGAGACCCAGTACTTC
.	TRBV28	many	TRBJ1-5	CASSFKGYQPQHF	TGTGCCAGCAGTTTTAAGGGGTATCAGCCCCAGCATTTT
TRBD1	TRBV15	few	TRBJ1-2	CATSLSTGGDYGYTF	TGTGCCACCAGTCTTTCGACAGGGGGCGACTATGGCTACACCTTC
.	TRBV20-1	.	TRBJ1-1	CSAREGSDTEAFF	TGCAGTGCTAGAGAGGGGTCGGACACTGAAGCTTTCTTT
TRBD1	TRBV30	many	TRBJ1-1	CALIGQGWTEAFF	TGTGCCTTGATTGGACAGGGGTGGACTGAAGCTTTCTTT
TRBD2	TRBV7-6	.	TRBJ2-7	CASSLASGITYEQYF	TGTGCCAGCAGCTTAGCCAGCGGGATAACCTACGAGCAGTACTTC
.	TRBV5-1	many	TRBJ1-1	CASSLGTGIAEAFF	TGCGCCAGCAGCTTGGGTACAGGTATCGCTGAAGCTTTCTTT
.	TRBV12-3/TRBV12-4	.	TRBJ1-3	CASSFYTASGNTIYF	TGTGCCAGCAGTTTTTACACGGCCTCTGGAAACACCATATATTTT
TRBD2	TRBV7-6	.	TRBJ2-1	CASSLARLAGETYNEQFF	TGTGCCAGCAGCTTAGCGCGGTTAGCGGGAGAGACCTACAATGAGCAGTTCTTC
.	TRBV11-2	many	TRBJ2-3	CASSLSTGSDTQYF	TGTGCCAGCAGCTTAAGCACGGGGTCAGATACGCAGTATTTT
.	TRBV11-3	many	TRBJ1-1	CASSSGGFEAFF	TGTGCCAGCAGCTCTGGGGGATTTGAAGCTTTCTTT
.	TRBV3-1	few	TRBJ1-3	CASSFRRAGNTIYF	TGTGCCAGCAGCTTCAGAAGAGCTGGAAACACCATATATTTT
.	TRBV5-1	many	TRBJ1-1	CASSPGVTVNTEAFF	TGCGCCAGCAGCCCCGGGGTCACGGTGAACACTGAAGCTTTCTTT
.	TRBV12-3/TRBV12-4	.	TRBJ2-7	CASSLVLAAIYEQYF	TGTGCCAGCAGTTTAGTCCTCGCAGCTATCTACGAGCAGTACTTC